Listed below are T cell receptor beta chains from one sample, sequenced in a study of molecular identifiers for immune sequencing clone quantification. TCRdb recomputed calls from the PCR reads with MiXCR, one row per CDR3 protein. In the table there are about 640,000 distinct CDR3 sequences, less than 20% of which are singletons. Sequencing used naive CD8+ T cells from blood, with Jurkat cell RNA spiked in. The receptors shown here come from a human donor in good health. Some libraries in this study had Jurkat cell RNA spiked in. CDR3s include the opening cysteine and the closing phenylalanine or tryptophan. The D gene is left open where the match is weak. A row's size may be missing; if present it is once, few, many or a size class.

TRBV2,.,TRBJ1-2,.,TGTGCCAGCAGCGGTAGCAGGGAGTCGAACTATGGCTACACCTTC,CASSGSRESNYGYTF
TRBV6-5,many,TRBJ2-7,.,TGTGCCAGCAGCACCGACCGATACGAGCAGTACTTC,CASSTDRYEQYF
TRBV20-1,many,TRBJ2-7,.,TGCAGTGCTAGGGACCTGCCGACCTACGAGCAGTACTTC,CSARDLPTYEQYF
TRBV6-5,many,TRBJ2-7,.,TGTGCCAGCAGTTACCAGTGGGGCTACGAGCAGTACTTC,CASSYQWGYEQYF
TRBV9,.,TRBJ2-7,.,TGTGCCAGCAGCGTCGGGATTCCGGGGGAGCAGTACTTC,CASSVGIPGEQYF
TRBV7-9,many,TRBJ2-7,.,TGTGCCAGCAGCCCTTTCGCTGCCTACGAGCAGTACTTC,CASSPFAAYEQYF
TRBV28,many,TRBJ2-7,.,TGTGCCAGCGCTCCTCCATGGACAGTGTTGAGCGAGCAGTACTTC,CASAPPWTVLSEQYF
TRBV2,.,TRBJ2-3,TRBD2,TGTGCCAGCAGTGAAGGTAGCGGGAGGGCCACAGATACGCAGTATTTT,CASSEGSGRATDTQYF
TRBV7-9,many,TRBJ2-7,.,TGTGCCAGCAGCTTAGGCGACAGAGAGCAGTACTTC,CASSLGDREQYF
TRBV6-2/TRBV6-3,many,TRBJ2-3,.,TGTGCCAGCAGACAGACATCGACAGGGAGGAAAACAGATACGCAGTATTTT,CASRQTSTGRKTDTQYF
TRBV6-2/TRBV6-3,.,TRBJ2-1,TRBD2,TGTGCCAGCGCCGGGACTAGCGGAAGCAATGAGCAGTTCTTC,CASAGTSGSNEQFF
TRBV7-9,.,TRBJ2-1,TRBD2,TGTGCCAGCAGCTTTCAGGGACTACCTACTACCAATGAGCGGTTCTTC,CASSFQGLPTTNERFF
TRBV7-2,few,TRBJ2-1,.,TGTGCCAGCAGCATGGGGGGGACAGGCTACAATGAGCAGTTCTTC,CASSMGGTGYNEQFF
TRBV5-1,.,TRBJ2-7,.,TGCGCCAGCAGCTTGGCCGGGGTTGGCTCCTACGAGCAGTACTTC,CASSLAGVGSYEQYF
TRBV5-1,.,TRBJ2-5,TRBD2,TGCGCCAGCAGCTGGACTAGCGGGAGGGGGGGCGAGACCCAGTACTTC,CASSWTSGRGGETQYF
TRBV7-9,many,TRBJ1-1,.,TGTGCCAGCAGCACTGGACAGAACACTGAAGCTTTCTTT,CASSTGQNTEAFF
TRBV11-2,many,TRBJ1-5,TRBD1,TGTGCCAGCAGCCCGGGACAGGCCCCGGGCCAGCCCCAGCATTTT,CASSPGQAPGQPQHF
TRBV19,many,TRBJ2-5,.,TGTGCCAGTAGTCTAAAAAGAGTCAGGTCCCCTGAGACCCAGTACTTC,CASSLKRVRSPETQYF
TRBV7-2,many,TRBJ2-1,.,TGTGCCAGCAACAGCCATAGCGCCAGCTCCTACAATGAGCAGTTCTTC,CASNSHSASSYNEQFF
TRBV7-9,many,TRBJ2-5,.,TGTGCCAGCAGCTTAACTAGCTCAGACCTGAGAGGAGAGACCCAGTACTTC,CASSLTSSDLRGETQYF
TRBV11-2,.,TRBJ2-2,TRBD1,TGTGCCAGCAACTTACAGGGGGTATGGACCGGGGAGCTGTTTTTT,CASNLQGVWTGELFF
TRBV27,many,TRBJ2-7,.,TGTGCCAGCCGGGACGGCTACAGCTACGAGCAGTACTTC,CASRDGYSYEQYF
TRBV6-2/TRBV6-3,many,TRBJ1-5,.,TGTGCCAGCAGTACTGTGGGCCTCCAGCCCCAGCATTTT,CASSTVGLQPQHF
TRBV27,many,TRBJ2-3,TRBD2,TGTGCCAGCAGTTTATCGGCTGTAGCGGGGCACGGGGCAGATACGCAGTATTTT,CASSLSAVAGHGADTQYF
TRBV25-1,many,TRBJ2-4,.,TGTGCCAGCTTGGACAGACAAAACATTCAGTACTTC,CASLDRQNIQYF
TRBV11-2,many,TRBJ1-5,.,TGTGCCAGCAGCGTAGGACAGACCTATAGCAATCAGCCCCAGCATTTT,CASSVGQTYSNQPQHF
TRBV6-5,many,TRBJ2-5,.,TGTGCCAGCAGTTACTCGCCAGGGGCCGGGGAGACCCAGTACTTC,CASSYSPGAGETQYF
TRBV9,.,TRBJ2-2,.,TGTGCCAGCAGCGCCGTTACGGACGCCGGGGAGCTGTTTTTT,CASSAVTDAGELFF